These T cell receptor beta chains were read from a single sample in a study of blood T cell repertoires in COVID-19. Using immunoSEQ multiplex PCR, the repertoire was profiled, and TCRdb retains in-frame clones only, with some absent. The table has 310,000 or so clones, roughly 86% seen once; the top ten hold over 1%. The sample consisted of peripheral blood. These receptors all stem from a man in his sixties or seventies with acute or convalescent COVID-19. The CDR3 runs from the conserved cysteine through the conserved F or W. A D gene is named only where the DNA matches it firmly. Rows may omit the clone size; those that give it use once, few, many or a size class.

J	size	V	D	DNA	CDR3
TRBJ2-3	.	TRBV4-2	TRBD2	TGTGCCAGCAGCCAAGATCTGGGACTAGCGGGAGATAGGGCAGATACGCAGTATTTT	CASSQDLGLAGDRADTQYF
TRBJ2-7	.	TRBV4-2	.	TGTGCCAGCAGCCAATCCTCCGGGATTTCCGCCGAACGGCAGTACTTC	CASSQSSGISAERQYF
TRBJ1-2	.	TRBV27	TRBD1	TGTGCCAGCAGGAGCCCTACAGGGGGGTATGGCTACACCTTC	CASRSPTGGYGYTF
TRBJ2-1	once	TRBV19	TRBD2	TGTGCCAGTAGCACCGATGGGACTAGCGTGTACAATGAGCAGTTCTTC	CASSTDGTSVYNEQFF
TRBJ2-7	few	TRBV12-5	TRBD1	TGTGCTAGTGGTTTGGACAGGGGGTCGCCCTACGAGCAGTACTTC	CASGLDRGSPYEQYF
TRBJ2-1	once	TRBV7-2	TRBD2	TGTGCCAGCAGTTGGGGACTAGCCGGCAATGAGCAGTTCTTC	CASSWGLAGNEQFF
TRBJ1-3	.	TRBV24-1	.	TGTGCCACCAGTGAATCAGGGGTCGGAAACACCATATATTTT	CATSESGVGNTIYF
TRBJ1-1	.	TRBV5-1	TRBD1	TGCGCCAGCAGCTCGTGGACAGGGAACACTGAAGCTTTCTTT	CASSSWTGNTEAFF
TRBJ1-1	.	TRBV9	.	TGTGCCAGCAGCGTGGTAACATCGGAAGCTTTCTTT	CASSVVTSEAFF
TRBJ2-1	.	TRBV12-3/TRBV12-4	.	TGTGCCAGCAGTACAGGGATTGGCAATGAGCAGTTCTTC	CASSTGIGNEQFF
TRBJ2-7	once	TRBV2	TRBD1	TGTGCCAGCAGTGAAGAACAGGGGGCGTACGAGCAGTACTTC	CASSEEQGAYEQYF
TRBJ1-6	.	TRBV30	TRBD1	TGTGCCTGGGGGACAGTGTATTCACCCCTCCACTTT	CAWGTVYSPLHF
TRBJ1-2	many	TRBV6-5	.	TGTGCCAGCAGTTACTCGTTGCCCAGCGGATATGGCTACACCTTC	CASSYSLPSGYGYTF
TRBJ1-5	.	TRBV21-1	.	TGTGCCAGCAGGGCGGGGGGCGATCAGCCCCAGCATTTT	CASRAGGDQPQHF
TRBJ1-5	.	TRBV19	.	TGTGCCAGTAGTATTTCGAGGACAACCGTTGAACCCCAGCATTTT	CASSISRTTVEPQHF
TRBJ2-1	.	TRBV4-2	TRBD2	TGTGCCAGCAGCCAACCACTAGCGGGGTACAATGAGCAGTTCTTC	CASSQPLAGYNEQFF
TRBJ2-7	.	TRBV19	.	TGTGCCAGTAGTACCCTACCGGGGCGGGAAGACTACGAGCAGTACTTC	CASSTLPGREDYEQYF
TRBJ1-5	.	TRBV19	.	TGTGCCAGTAGGGCGGGGATTCCCCATCAGCCCCAGCATTTT	CASRAGIPHQPQHF
TRBJ2-5	.	TRBV7-2	TRBD2	TGTGCCAGCAGCTTAAATCAGCGGGGGCGGGAGTTAGAGACCCAGTACTTC	CASSLNQRGRELETQYF
TRBJ2-1	.	TRBV5-4	TRBD2	TGTGCCAGCAGCTTCCTAGCGGGAGGGCCTCGCAATGAGCAGTTCTTC	CASSFLAGGPRNEQFF
TRBJ1-2	.	TRBV19	.	TGTGCCAGTCGCGAGTACTATGGCTACACCTTC	CASREYYGYTF
TRBJ1-4	.	TRBV28	TRBD1	TGTGCCAGCAGTAAACGGACAGGGGGAGGCGAAAAACTGTTTTTT	CASSKRTGGGEKLFF
TRBJ1-2	.	TRBV4-3	TRBD1	TGCGCCAGCAGCCAAGGTGACAGGGGGCAAGCCGGCTATGGCTACACCTTC	CASSQGDRGQAGYGYTF
TRBJ2-1	.	TRBV21-1	.	TGTGCCAGCAGCAAAGTTGAGAGGAGCGGACCCTACAATGAGCAGTTCTTC	CASSKVERSGPYNEQFF
TRBJ1-6	.	TRBV25-1	.	TGTGCCAGCAGTGAATTCGGGACTGTCGTTTCACCCCTCCACTTT	CASSEFGTVVSPLHF
TRBJ2-5	once	TRBV7-9	.	TGTGCCAGCAGCTTAGAGGCCCGAGGGACCCAGTACTTC	CASSLEARGTQYF
TRBJ1-1	.	TRBV19	TRBD1	TGTGCCAGTAGTATCCCCGGACAGGGGACTGAAGCTTTCTTT	CASSIPGQGTEAFF
TRBJ1-2	.	TRBV25-1	.	TGTGCCACCTCGGTCAGCTCGGGCTATGGCTACACCTTC	CATSVSSGYGYTF
TRBJ2-7	.	TRBV7-9	TRBD2	TGTGCCAGCACACTAGCGGGGGCCTACGAGCAGTACTTC	CASTLAGAYEQYF
TRBJ2-4	.	TRBV7-2	.	TGTGCCAGCAGCTTAGCGCTAGGACTCGGAAACATTCAGTACTTC	CASSLALGLGNIQYF
TRBJ1-1	.	TRBV5-1	.	TGCGCCAGCAGCTCCCTAGGGGGGAACACTGAAGCTTTCTTT	CASSSLGGNTEAFF
TRBJ2-3	.	TRBV5-1	.	TGCGCCAGCAGCTTGATAGGCACAGATACGCAGTATTTT	CASSLIGTDTQYF
TRBJ2-5	.	TRBV18	TRBD1	TGTGCCAGCTCACTGACAGGGGTTCTTGGCGAGACCCAGTACTTC	CASSLTGVLGETQYF
TRBJ2-7	.	TRBV6-2/TRBV6-3	TRBD2	TGTGCCAGCAGTTACTCTCCCACGCAGGGACTAGCGGGCTACGAGCAGTACTTC	CASSYSPTQGLAGYEQYF
TRBJ1-5	.	TRBV28	.	TGTGCCAGCAATCCCCTGCCAGGGCAGCCCCAGCATTTT	CASNPLPGQPQHF
TRBJ1-1	.	TRBV9	.	TGTGCCAGCAGCGTAGTGGGAGGGGGCACTGAAGCTTTCTTT	CASSVVGGGTEAFF
TRBJ1-3	once	TRBV11-2	.	TGTGCCAGCAGCTTAGAGGGGGGGATCTCTGGAAACACCATATATTTT	CASSLEGGISGNTIYF
TRBJ2-2	.	TRBV19	.	TGTGCCAGTAGTATGCCAGGCACCGGGGAGCTGTTTTTT	CASSMPGTGELFF
TRBJ2-1	.	TRBV9	TRBD2	TGTGCCAGCAGCGTACTAGCGGGGGGGATCAATGAGCAGTTCTTC	CASSVLAGGINEQFF
TRBJ1-1	.	TRBV4-3	.	TGCGCCAGCAGCCACAGGCCGAACACTGAAGCTTTCTTT	CASSHRPNTEAFF
TRBJ2-3	.	TRBV3-1/TRBV3-2	TRBD2	TGTGCCAGCGCGGTGGCTAGCGGTCACGTGGGGGATACGCAGTATTTT	CASAVASGHVGDTQYF
TRBJ1-5	.	TRBV28	.	TGTGCCAGCCCCAGCGGCAATCAGCCCCAGCATTTT	CASPSGNQPQHF
TRBJ1-6	.	TRBV6-5	.	TGTGCCAGCAACGGACAGACCAATTCACCCCTCCACTTT	CASNGQTNSPLHF
TRBJ1-2	.	TRBV30	TRBD1	TGTGCCTGGAGAAGTGGACAGGGGGCGCGTTATGGCTACACCTTC	CAWRSGQGARYGYTF
TRBJ2-5	few	TRBV6-2/TRBV6-3	TRBD2	TGTGCCAGCAGTTACTGGACTAGCCAAGAGACCCAGTACTTC	CASSYWTSQETQYF
TRBJ1-5	.	TRBV19	.	TGTGCCAGTACCTGGCTACAGGGCGGCAATCAGCCCCAGCATTTT	CASTWLQGGNQPQHF
TRBJ1-2	.	TRBV9	TRBD1	TGTGCCAGCAGCGGCGACAGGGGGCATAATGGCTACACCTTC	CASSGDRGHNGYTF
TRBJ2-7	once	TRBV5-1	TRBD2	TGCGCCAGCAGAGCCGGGACTAGCGGCTACGAGCAGTACTTC	CASRAGTSGYEQYF
TRBJ1-5	few	TRBV27	.	TGTGCCAGCAGTTTTTATAGCAATCAGCCCCAGCATTTT	CASSFYSNQPQHF
TRBJ2-5	.	TRBV5-1	TRBD2	TGCGCCAGCACACGGGGGGGAGGAGAGACCCAGTACTTC	CASTRGGGETQYF